The 7 T cell receptor beta chains below all came from one sample that was sequenced in a study of human T cells and chemical hapten exposure. MiXCR, run by TCRdb on the RACE reads, gives a single entry per CDR3 protein. The data hold 28,000 or so distinct CDR3 sequences, with less than 8% observed a single time. Specified time point: healthy volunteer bleed at 2 weeks. The authors' total RNA extraction used unfractionated whole blood. Sequencing used whole blood. The source of these receptors is a human donor in good health. Some clones in this sample may be carry-over from other donors' samples.

In this sample, this clonotype turned up a few times. CDR3 bases: TGTGCCATCAGTGAGGAGGCAGGACGAGGCACGCAGTATTTT. This gives the protein CAISEEAGRGTQYF. V gene TRBV10-3 combines with J gene TRBJ2-3; the D is unclear. The germline V and J ends were trimmed by 2 bases and 9 bases, with 15 bases remaining between them. Looked up from germline, CDR1 is ENHRY and CDR2 is SYGVKD. The CDR3 is 14 residues long.

This clonotype was counted at least ten times. The J gene is TRBJ2-7, the V gene TRBV5-1; TRBD1 matches at 7 bases. The CDR3 is 15 amino acids. From germline, CDR1 is SGHRS and CDR2 YFSETQ. Unmatched junction bases numbered 10, after V lost 5 bases and J lost 2 bases. The CDR3 sequence: CASSFHGTAPYEQYF. The CDR3 DNA reads TGCGCCAGCAGTTTTCACGGGACAGCCCCCTACGAGCAGTACTTC.

This clonotype has only a few counts. The chain employs TRBV7-8 and TRBJ2-1; tentative D call: TRBD2 (6 bases). In germline, CDR1 is SGHVS, CDR2 FQNEAQ. V shed 2 bases and J shed 7 bases, with 15 bases lying between them. This CDR3 comprises 15 residues. The DNA of the CDR3 is TGTGCCAGCAGCTTAAGGCAGGGAGGCTTGAATGAGCAGTTCTTC. It encodes CASSLRQGGLNEQFF. Drawing the rest from reference TRBV7-8 and TRBJ2-1, the complete variable domain is GAGVSQSPRYKVAKRGQDVALRCDPISGHVSLFWYQQALGQGPEFLTYFQNEAQLDKSGLPSDRFFAERPEGSVSTLKIQRTQQEDSAVYLCASSLRQGGLNEQFFGPGTRLTVL.

The chain has TRBV10-3 and TRBJ1-2, with D possibly matching TRBD1 (5 bases). The germline V gene has CDR1 ENHRY and CDR2 SYGVKD. This CDR3 is built from 14 residues. V was cut by 0 bases and J by 3 bases, with 8 bases left in between. The CDR3 DNA is TGTGCCATCAGTGAGTCGAGGGGAGACTATGGCTACACCTTC. It specifies CAISESRGDYGYTF.

Many counts were recorded for this clonotype. V is TRBV29-1 and J is TRBJ1-1; possible D gene TRBD1, 6 bases. Per germline, CDR1 SQVTM and CDR2 ANQGSEA. The CDR3 has 13 residues. The V and J ends lost 6 bases and 8 bases respectively, with 19 bases between them. CDR3 protein: CSVDSISGTEAFF. CDR3 sequence (DNA): TGCAGCGTCGACTCTATTTCCGGGACAGAAGCTTTCTTT.

Many counts were recorded for this clonotype. The chain employs TRBV6-5 and TRBJ2-2, with D tentatively TRBD1 (6 bases). Germline assignment: CDR1 MNHEY and CDR2 SVGAGI. With 6 bases removed from V and 5 bases from J, the gap between germline ends came to 10 bases. There are 13 residues in the CDR3. CDR3 region: CASRPTGTGELFF. The CDR3 nucleotides are TGTGCCAGCAGGCCAACAGGGACCGGGGAGCTGTTTTTT.

This clonotype was picked up a small number of times. The chain uses TRBV7-9 and TRBJ1-1; no clear D. The CDR3 covers 15 residues. V was trimmed by 2 bases and J by 2 bases, leaving 12 bases between them. Germline loops: CDR1 SEHNR, CDR2 FQNEAQ (reference sequence). Written as DNA, the CDR3 is TGTGCCAGCAGCTTATTGCGATTACGAAACACTGAAGCTTTCTTT. Protein: CASSLLRLRNTEAFF.